A selection of T cell receptor beta chains follows, all from one sample in a study of T cells in narcolepsy. This table comes from immunoSEQ multiplex PCR, and its TCRdb copy is limited to in-frame clones, with some not included. The data show fewer than 40,000 clones, with roughly three quarters seen just once and 1.1% held by the top ten. What was sequenced was CD45RA- memory CD4+ T cells from PBMCs. The origin of the receptors is a human donor with narcolepsy. CDR3s include the opening cysteine and the closing phenylalanine or tryptophan. D genes are given only for firm matches. Not all rows give a size; the values are once, few, many and, for expanded clones, a class.

D gene | J gene | clone size | V gene | CDR3 DNA | CDR3 protein
- | TRBJ1-5 | - | TRBV7-2 | TGTGCCAGCAGCTTTCATAGCAATCAGCCCCAGCATTTT | CASSFHSNQPQHF
TRBD1 | TRBJ1-5 | - | TRBV19 | TGTGCCAGTAGTATAGACACGACAGGGTTTAGCAATCAGCCCCAGCATTTT | CASSIDTTGFSNQPQHF
- | TRBJ2-2 | - | TRBV29-1 | TGCAGCGTCTCCTTGCAGCGAAACACCGGGGAGCTGTTTTTT | CSVSLQRNTGELFF
- | TRBJ1-5 | - | TRBV29-1 | TGCAGCGTTGCGGACAGTCCGAATCAGCCCCAGCATTTT | CSVADSPNQPQHF
- | TRBJ2-4 | - | TRBV10-3 | TGTGCCATCCGGGCCGAGGGTAAAAACATTCAGTACTTC | CAIRAEGKNIQYF
TRBD1 | TRBJ2-7 | - | TRBV27 | TGTGCCAGCAGTAAATGGGACAGGGGAGGATACGAGCAGTACTTC | CASSKWDRGGYEQYF
- | TRBJ2-7 | - | TRBV7-9 | TGTGCCAGCAGCTCGGGGTTTCTAGAAGAGCAGTACTTC | CASSSGFLEEQYF
- | TRBJ1-6 | - | TRBV7-9 | TGTGCCAGCAGCTTTGGCAGGTCTAATTCACCCCTCCACTTT | CASSFGRSNSPLHF
TRBD1 | TRBJ1-4 | once | TRBV6-1 | TGTGCCAGCATGCAGGGGGCTGGGAAACTGTTTTTT | CASMQGAGKLFF
- | TRBJ2-7 | once | TRBV25-1 | TGTGCCAGCAGTGTATCAGGGGTTGAGGAGCAGTACTTC | CASSVSGVEEQYF
- | TRBJ1-1 | few | TRBV28 | TGTGCCAGCCGCCGCAGCCCAATGAACACTGAAGCTTTCTTT | CASRRSPMNTEAFF
TRBD1 | TRBJ2-4 | - | TRBV5-4 | TGTGCCAGCAGCAGGGACAGCCAACCCAAAAACATTCAGTACTTC | CASSRDSQPKNIQYF
- | TRBJ2-1 | - | TRBV30 | TGTGCCTGGAGTGTAACCCACAATGAGCAGTTCTTC | CAWSVTHNEQFF
- | TRBJ2-3 | - | TRBV7-5 | TGTGCCAGAAGCTTAGACTTTATGGAGGGTTTAAGCGCAGATACGCAGTATTTT | CARSLDFMEGLSADTQYF
TRBD1 | TRBJ2-7 | - | TRBV30 | TGTGCCTGGGCGAACGCGCCCGGGGGACAGGGCTACGAGCAGTACTTC | CAWANAPGGQGYEQYF
TRBD1 | TRBJ2-7 | - | TRBV5-1 | TGCGCCAGCAGCACACAGGGGGGTAGTTACGAGCAGTACTTC | CASSTQGGSYEQYF
- | TRBJ2-5 | - | TRBV7-9 | TGTGCCAGCAGCGAGGGGGAGACCCAGTACTTC | CASSEGETQYF
- | TRBJ1-1 | - | TRBV4-3 | TGCGCCAGCAGCCCCACCTACGGCAGCACTGAAGCTTTCTTT | CASSPTYGSTEAFF
- | TRBJ2-7 | - | TRBV6-5 | TGTGCCAGCAGTTTTGGGCTTTCCTACGAGCAGTACTTC | CASSFGLSYEQYF
- | TRBJ2-7 | - | TRBV9 | TGTGCCAGCAGCGTAGGATCTGGCGGGGTCTCCTACGAGCAGTACTTC | CASSVGSGGVSYEQYF
- | TRBJ1-2 | few | TRBV6-5 | TGTGCCAGCAGTTATGGCAGGGCCCCTTCTACTGGCTACACCTTC | CASSYGRAPSTGYTF
- | TRBJ1-1 | few | TRBV11-2 | TGTGCCAGCAGCTTAGTTGGACACTTGAACACTGAAGCTTTCTTT | CASSLVGHLNTEAFF
TRBD1 | TRBJ2-4 | - | TRBV5-1 | TGCGCCAGCAGCCCACTCCGGGACAGGGCGAACATTCAGTACTTC | CASSPLRDRANIQYF
- | TRBJ1-6 | few | TRBV9 | TGTGCCAGCAGCACTTCGACAGCGTCCTATAATTCACCCCTCCACTTT | CASSTSTASYNSPLHF
- | TRBJ1-2 | - | TRBV5-1 | TGCGCCAGCAGCCCGGCCTCGGACAGTCACTATGGCTACACCTTC | CASSPASDSHYGYTF
- | TRBJ1-2 | once | TRBV30 | TGTGCCTGGAATCCGAGTGGCGCCGTCTGGGGGTATGGCTACACCTTC | CAWNPSGAVWGYGYTF
- | TRBJ2-6 | - | TRBV6-1 | TGTGCCAGCAGAACGAGGGGTCCCGGGGCCAACGTCCTGACTTTC | CASRTRGPGANVLTF
- | TRBJ1-2 | - | TRBV28 | TGTGCCAGCAAGAGGAACGATCTACTAGGGGATCGTGGCTACACCTTC | CASKRNDLLGDRGYTF
TRBD1 | TRBJ1-6 | - | TRBV7-8 | TGTGCCAGCAGCTTAGGGGACAGGGGCTCACCCCTCCACTTT | CASSLGDRGSPLHF
TRBD2 | TRBJ2-1 | - | TRBV5-1 | TGCGCCAGCAGCGCGGTTGAGACTAGCGCCTACAATGAGCAGTTCTTC | CASSAVETSAYNEQFF
TRBD1 | TRBJ1-5 | - | TRBV5-8 | TGTGCCAGCAGCTCAACAGGGGATTATAGCAATCAGCCCCAGCATTTT | CASSSTGDYSNQPQHF
- | TRBJ2-5 | - | TRBV6-5 | TGTGCCAGCAGTTACTCAGGGGTCCTCCAAGAGACCCAGTACTTC | CASSYSGVLQETQYF
TRBD2 | TRBJ2-1 | - | TRBV25-1 | TGTGCCAGCAGTGCGACTTCTAGCGGACCCAATGAGCAGTTCTTC | CASSATSSGPNEQFF
TRBD1 | TRBJ2-7 | - | TRBV7-7 | TGTGCCAGCAGCTTAGACGACAGGGTGGGCGAGCAGTACTTC | CASSLDDRVGEQYF
- | TRBJ2-7 | - | TRBV11-2 | TGTGCCAGCAGCCCCGCCCGGGAGCAGTACTTC | CASSPAREQYF
- | TRBJ1-2 | - | TRBV28 | TGTGCCAGCAGGACCGACGGGGCGATGCACTATGGCTACACCTTC | CASRTDGAMHYGYTF
- | TRBJ1-3 | - | TRBV13 | TGTGCCAGCAGCTTACGGGTGGGAAACACCATATATTTT | CASSLRVGNTIYF
- | TRBJ2-2 | - | TRBV10-2 | TGCGCCAGCATTGAGAGGGATACCGGGGAGCTGTTTTTT | CASIERDTGELFF
TRBD1 | TRBJ2-7 | once | TRBV5-1 | TGCGCCAGCAGCGAGGGGGCTAGGGAGCAGTACTTC | CASSEGAREQYF
TRBD2 | TRBJ2-1 | - | TRBV7-2 | TGTGCCAGCAGCTCCCGGGGAGGGACCTACAATGAGCAGTTCTTC | CASSSRGGTYNEQFF
TRBD2 | TRBJ2-5 | - | TRBV5-1 | TGCGCCAGCAGCTCTGGGGTTCTAGCGGTGGGACTAGGGGAGACCCAGTACTTC | CASSSGVLAVGLGETQYF
- | TRBJ1-3 | - | TRBV7-9 | TGTGCCAGCCAAGGCTCTGGAAACACCATATATTTT | CASQGSGNTIYF
- | TRBJ1-2 | - | TRBV19 | TGTGCCAGTAGTATAGCTGGGACCGGCTACACCTTC | CASSIAGTGYTF
- | TRBJ2-5 | - | TRBV28 | TGTGCCAGCAGTTCTAGACAGGTTGAGACCCAGTACTTC | CASSSRQVETQYF
- | TRBJ2-7 | - | TRBV5-1 | TGCGCCAGCAGCTTAACTACGGGACAAGTCTACGAGCAGTACTTC | CASSLTTGQVYEQYF
- | TRBJ1-1 | few | TRBV6-5 | TGTGCCAGCACCTTGATCAGGGGCACTGAAGCTTTCTTT | CASTLIRGTEAFF
TRBD2 | TRBJ2-4 | once | TRBV9 | TGTGCCAGCAGCGCCCCGGGACTAGCGGGAGGGCCACCCCTCAAAAACATTCAGTACTTC | CASSAPGLAGGPPLKNIQYF
TRBD1 | TRBJ2-3 | - | TRBV9 | TGTGCCAGCAGCACCGGGACAGGGGATCGTGGAGATACGCAGTATTTT | CASSTGTGDRGDTQYF
TRBD1 | TRBJ2-3 | - | TRBV4-1 | TGCGCCAGCAGCCAAGAAAATCCCGGACAGGGGACCCCCACAGATACGCAGTATTTT | CASSQENPGQGTPTDTQYF
- | TRBJ2-1 | - | TRBV11-2 | TGTGCCAGCAGCCAGGAAAGGGACACAGCATTGGAGCAGTTCTTC | CASSQERDTALEQFF